This TCR beta chain was sequenced during a study of T cells in Graves' hyperthyroidism and ophthalmopathy. Study as a whole: Blood was drawn when the patient was first diagnosed and still untreated. The study's findings and limits: In the blood, most expanded thyroid clonotypes above 0.001 appeared as well.

There are many counts of this clonotype. The antigen is not known. This CDR3 is built from 20 residues. J gave up 0 bases and V 2 bases, and 9 bases lay outside the gene matches. CDR1 is SGHRS, CDR2 YFSETQ, per germline. Uncontrolled infection, other autoimmune disease, pregnancy or lactation excluded patients. Used for diagnoses were clinical symptoms, serum thyroxine and TRAb, thyroid ultrasound and orbital computed tomography. Researchers took RNA transcripts and amplified the TCR beta CDR3 regions from them. Using the HTBI primer set, a first-round RT-PCR was run on the TCR CDR3. TCRdb redid the calling of the multiplex PCR reads with MiXCR, one entry per CDR3 protein. Of nearly 250,000 distinct CDR3 sequences in the sample, roughly 17% were seen once.

Sequencing was done on a sample of blood. The chain uses TRBV5-1 and TRBJ2-1; the match to TRBD2 covers 15 bases. This clonotype was obtained from a woman aged 18-30 years with Graves' ophthalmopathy. The CDR3 spells CASSFRTSGRAHSSYNEQFF. The CDR3 DNA reads as TGCGCCAGCAGCTTCAGGACTAGCGGGAGGGCCCATAGCTCCTACAATGAGCAGTTCTTC.